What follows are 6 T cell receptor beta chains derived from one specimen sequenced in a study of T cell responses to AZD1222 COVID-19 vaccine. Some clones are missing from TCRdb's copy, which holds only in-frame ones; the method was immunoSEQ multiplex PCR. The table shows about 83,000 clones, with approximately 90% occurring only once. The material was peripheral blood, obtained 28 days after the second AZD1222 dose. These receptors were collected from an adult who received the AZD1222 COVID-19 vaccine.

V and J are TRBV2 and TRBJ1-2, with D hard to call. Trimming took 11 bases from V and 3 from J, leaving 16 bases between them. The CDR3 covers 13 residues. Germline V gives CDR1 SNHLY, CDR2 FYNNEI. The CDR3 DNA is TGTGCCGACGGAGAGGGTTTAGACTATGGCTACACCTTC. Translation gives CADGEGLDYGYTF.

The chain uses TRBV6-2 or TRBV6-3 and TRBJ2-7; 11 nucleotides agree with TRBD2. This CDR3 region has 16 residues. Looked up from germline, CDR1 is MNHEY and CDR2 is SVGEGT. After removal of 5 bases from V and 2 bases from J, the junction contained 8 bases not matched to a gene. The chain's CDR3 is CASSGELAGATYEQYF. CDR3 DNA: TGTGCCAGCAGTGGGGAACTAGCGGGAGCGACCTACGAGCAGTACTTC.

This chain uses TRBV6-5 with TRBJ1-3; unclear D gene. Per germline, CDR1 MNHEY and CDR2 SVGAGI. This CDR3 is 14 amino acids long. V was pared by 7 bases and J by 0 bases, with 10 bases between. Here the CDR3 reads CASTRTHSGNTIYF. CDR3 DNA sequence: TGTGCCAGCACCCGGACCCACTCTGGAAACACCATATATTTT.

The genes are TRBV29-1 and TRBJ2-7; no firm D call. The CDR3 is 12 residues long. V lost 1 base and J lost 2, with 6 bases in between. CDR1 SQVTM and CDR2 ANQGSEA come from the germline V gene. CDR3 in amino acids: CSVEVGTYEQYF. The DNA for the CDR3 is TGCAGCGTTGAAGTGGGGACCTACGAGCAGTACTTC.

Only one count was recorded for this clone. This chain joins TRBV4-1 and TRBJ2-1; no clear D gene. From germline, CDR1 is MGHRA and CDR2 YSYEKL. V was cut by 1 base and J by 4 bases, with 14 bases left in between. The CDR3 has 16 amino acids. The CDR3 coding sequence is TGCGCCAGCAGCCAAGTGGACCTATTAGCTTACAATGAGCAGTTCTTC. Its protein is CASSQVDLLAYNEQFF.

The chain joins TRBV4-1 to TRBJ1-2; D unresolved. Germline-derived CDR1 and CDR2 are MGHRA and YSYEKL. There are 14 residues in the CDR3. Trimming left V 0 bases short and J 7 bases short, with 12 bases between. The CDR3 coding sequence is TGCGCCAGCAGCCAAGAGAAACTATGGAGTGGCTACACCTTC. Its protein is CASSQEKLWSGYTF.